These T cell receptor beta chains were read from a single sample in a study of radiation and T cells in renal cell carcinoma. Assay used: immunoSEQ multiplex PCR; TCRdb lists only in-frame clones, some missing. The sample has 45,000 to 65,000 clones, over 70% seen once. Source: blood, taken from a patient whose treatment included radiotherapy and nephrectomy. Receptors were obtained from a man between 60 and 75 years old with renal cell carcinoma. The CDR3 runs from the conserved cysteine through the conserved F or W. D genes are given only for firm matches. Clone size is shown for a subset of rows, as once, few, many or a class of expanded clone.

TRBV6-5,NA,TRBJ1-2,NA,TGTGCCAGCAGTTACCAACCTACACCAACCTATGGCTACACCTTC,CASSYQPTPTYGYTF
TRBV6-4,NA,TRBJ1-6,NA,TGTGCCAGCAGTGAGTCTCCGGGAGGGCCACCCCTCCACTTT,CASSESPGGPPLHF
TRBV5-6,TRBD2,TRBJ2-1,NA,TGTGCCAGCAGCCTGACTAGCCTCTACAATGAGCAGTTCTTC,CASSLTSLYNEQFF
TRBV7-9,NA,TRBJ2-1,NA,TGTGCCAGCAGCTTAGGGCTAGCCGGGCTTAACAATGAGCAGTTCTTC,CASSLGLAGLNNEQFF
TRBV7-9,TRBD1,TRBJ1-1,NA,TGTGCCAGCAGCTTTGGGACAGGGTTTCTTGGGTCATTCCCTGAAGCTTTCTTT,CASSFGTGFLGSFPEAFF
TRBV19,NA,TRBJ2-2,NA,TGTGCCAGTAGTGTGACGACTGCGACCACCGGGGAGCTGTTTTTT,CASSVTTATTGELFF
TRBV30,TRBD2,TRBJ2-3,NA,TGTGCCTGGAGTGTGGGACTAGCGGGAGGAGGTGATACGCAGTATTTT,CAWSVGLAGGGDTQYF
TRBV30,NA,TRBJ1-2,NA,TGTGCCTGGAGTGGGAGGGGTGATTACTATGGCTACACCTTC,CAWSGRGDYYGYTF
TRBV11-2,NA,TRBJ2-7,once,TGTGCCAGCACCACCTCTCCCTACGAGCAGTACTTC,CASTTSPYEQYF
TRBV11-2,TRBD1,TRBJ1-2,NA,TGTGCCAGCAGCCCCCAGGGGGCCTATGGCTACACCTTC,CASSPQGAYGYTF
TRBV7-8,TRBD1,TRBJ1-2,NA,TGTGCCAGCAGCGGACAACAGGGGGCGGTAGATGGCTACACCTTC,CASSGQQGAVDGYTF
TRBV7-8,NA,TRBJ1-1,NA,TGTGCCAGCAGCGGACCAGGATGGTTAGGAGCTTTCTTT,CASSGPGWLGAFF
TRBV9,NA,TRBJ1-1,NA,TGTGCCAGCAGCGTAGGGAGGAGTAGGACTGAAGCTTTCTTT,CASSVGRSRTEAFF
TRBV28,TRBD1,TRBJ1-4,NA,TGTGCTACCCGCACGGAGCGGCAGGGGGCGAATCCGACTAATGAAAAACTGTTTTTT,CATRTERQGANPTNEKLFF
TRBV7-6,TRBD1,TRBJ1-1,NA,TGTGCCAGCAGCTCCCGGACAGGGGCGAACACTGAAGCTTTCTTT,CASSSRTGANTEAFF
TRBV27,NA,TRBJ2-2,NA,TGTGCCAGCATAGTTAGGCCTGGGGAGCTGTTTTTT,CASIVRPGELFF
TRBV9,NA,TRBJ2-1,NA,TGTGCCAGCAGCGTAGAGGGGAAGGGGAGGCATTCGGATGAGCAGTTCTTC,CASSVEGKGRHSDEQFF
TRBV19,NA,TRBJ1-5,few,TGTGCCAGTAGTACAGAAAGACAGGGCAATCAGCCCCAGCATTTT,CASSTERQGNQPQHF
TRBV18,NA,TRBJ2-2,NA,TGTGCCAGCTCAAGAGGGGCGGGGAGCACCGGGGAGCTGTTTTTT,CASSRGAGSTGELFF
TRBV4-3,NA,TRBJ1-2,once,TGCGCCAGCAGCCAAAACAGGAACTTCGGCTATGGCTACACCTTC,CASSQNRNFGYGYTF
TRBV29-1,TRBD2,TRBJ2-3,once,TGCAGCGTTGAGGCTAGCGGGATTATGCAGTATTTT,CSVEASGIMQYF
TRBV18,TRBD1,TRBJ2-5,NA,TGTGCCAGCTCACCGGGACAGGGGGCGGAGGAGACCCAGTACTTC,CASSPGQGAEETQYF
TRBV11-3,NA,TRBJ2-3,NA,TGTGCCAGCAGCTTAGCCGCGGGCGCAGATACGCAGTATTTT,CASSLAAGADTQYF
TRBV4-3,TRBD2,TRBJ2-3,NA,TGCGCCAGCAGCCAAGATCCGGGACTAGCGGGGGGAGGAGATACGCAGTATTTT,CASSQDPGLAGGGDTQYF
TRBV10-3,TRBD2,TRBJ2-3,once,TGTGCCATCAGGGCTAGCGGGGGGGAGCGAGATACGCAGTATTTT,CAIRASGGERDTQYF
TRBV19,NA,TRBJ2-1,NA,TGTGCCAGTAGTATAGTAAAAAGCGGATCCTACAATGAGCAGTTCTTC,CASSIVKSGSYNEQFF
TRBV19,TRBD1,TRBJ1-2,NA,TGTGCCAGCCGGGACAGGGGCTCTCCTTTTAACTATGGCTACACCTTC,CASRDRGSPFNYGYTF
TRBV9,NA,TRBJ2-3,NA,TGTGCCAGCAGCGTAGGGGCAGATACGCAGTATTTT,CASSVGADTQYF
TRBV5-1,NA,TRBJ1-5,NA,TGCGCCAGCAGCTTGGAGCAGACCTCGAGCAATCAGCCCCAGCATTTT,CASSLEQTSSNQPQHF
TRBV11-1,NA,TRBJ1-1,medium-sized,TGTGCCAGCAGGAGACAGGTGAACACTGAAGCTTTCTTT,CASRRQVNTEAFF
TRBV2,NA,TRBJ2-2,NA,TGTGCCAGCAAGTTAGCGGTGGCTGCCGGGGAGCTGTTTTTT,CASKLAVAAGELFF
TRBV29-1,NA,TRBJ2-3,NA,TGCAGCGTGTTGCCCTTCTGGGCAGGACGCACAGATACGCAGTATTTT,CSVLPFWAGRTDTQYF
TRBV11-2,NA,TRBJ2-2,NA,TGTGCCAGCAGTCCCCCCTGGGGGGCCGGGGAGCTGTTTTTT,CASSPPWGAGELFF
TRBV4-1,TRBD1,TRBJ1-1,few,TGCGCCAGCAGCCAAGAGACGGGCAGGGGGACCATGAACACTGAAGCTTTCTTT,CASSQETGRGTMNTEAFF
TRBV11-2,NA,TRBJ1-2,NA,TGTGCCAGCAGCTTAGTCACGGGGGCTAACTATGGCTACACCTTC,CASSLVTGANYGYTF
TRBV27,NA,TRBJ1-2,NA,TGTGCCAGCAGTTTAGGGCCAGGGGACTATGGCTACACCTTC,CASSLGPGDYGYTF
TRBV14,NA,TRBJ2-1,NA,TGTGCCAGCAGCCAACCCGGGATGCGGGTCACCTACAATGAGCAGTTCTTC,CASSQPGMRVTYNEQFF
TRBV14,TRBD1,TRBJ1-3,NA,TGTGCCAGCAGCCAAGATGACAGGGGGCTCGGAAACACCATATATTTT,CASSQDDRGLGNTIYF
TRBV14,NA,TRBJ1-2,NA,TGTGCCAGCAGCCCTACAAAATTTTATGGCTACACCTTC,CASSPTKFYGYTF
TRBV7-2,TRBD1,TRBJ2-1,NA,TGTGCCAGCAGCCCCAGACAGGGAACGGAGTTGGAGTTCTTC,CASSPRQGTELEFF
TRBV10-2,NA,TRBJ2-1,NA,TGCGCCAGCCTCCTAGCACGCTCCTACAATGAGCAGTTCTTC,CASLLARSYNEQFF
TRBV6-6,NA,TRBJ1-1,many,TGTGCCAGCAGTTTAGACGGGACACAAGCAACTGAAGCTTTCTTT,CASSLDGTQATEAFF
TRBV13,TRBD1,TRBJ2-7,NA,TGTGCCAGCAGAGGGGGCGCCTCCTACGAGCAGTACTTC,CASRGGASYEQYF
TRBV7-2,TRBD1,TRBJ2-1,once,TGTGCCAGCAGCGACCGACAGGGGGCTTTTAACAATGAGCAGTTCTTC,CASSDRQGAFNNEQFF
TRBV19,NA,TRBJ1-4,NA,TGTGCCAGTAGTAATGTGGGGTTCGGCGAAAAACTGTTTTTT,CASSNVGFGEKLFF
TRBV5-1,NA,TRBJ1-1,NA,TGCGCCAGCAGCAGCCTGAGGGGTGTGGGGAGCACTGAAGCTTTCTTT,CASSSLRGVGSTEAFF
TRBV7-9,TRBD1,TRBJ1-1,NA,TGTGCCAGCAGCTTGACAGGGGGACGCACTGAAGCTTTCTTT,CASSLTGGRTEAFF
TRBV7-8,NA,TRBJ1-5,NA,TGTGCCAGCAGCAACTGGCGTTTCCTTGGGGTTAGCAATCAGCCCCAGCATTTT,CASSNWRFLGVSNQPQHF
TRBV10-2,NA,TRBJ1-1,medium-sized,TGCGCCAGCTATTTTGGGGGCCTAGGGGCTTTCTTT,CASYFGGLGAFF
TRBV7-9,NA,TRBJ2-2,NA,TGTGCCAGCACCCCGGCCTGGGTAAACACCGGGGAGCTGTTTTTT,CASTPAWVNTGELFF